A selection of T cell receptor beta chains follows, all from one sample in a study of chemoradiotherapy in HPV16-positive cancers. Profiled with immunoSEQ multiplex PCR; TCRdb holds only in-frame clones, not every one. The sample holds roughly 5,700 clones, around 84% seen once. Specimen: tumor tissue, collected from a patient who underwent chemoradiotherapy. These receptors all come from a human donor with HPV-associated anogenital cancer. The CDR3 runs from the conserved cysteine through the conserved F or W. A D gene is named only where the DNA matches it firmly. Only part of the rows carry a size: once, few, many, or a class if the clone is expanded.

V gene	D gene	clone size	CDR3 length	J gene	CDR3 DNA	CDR3 protein
TRBV28	NA	few	14	TRBJ1-1	TGTGCCAGCATTCTAGACGGCTCGAACACTGAAGCTTTCTTT	CASILDGSNTEAFF
TRBV20-1	NA	large	10	TRBJ1-2	TGCAGTGCCGGGACAAACGGCTACACCTTC	CSAGTNGYTF
TRBV7-2	TRBD1	NA	17	TRBJ1-5	TGTGCCAGCAGCTTAGGGCAGGGGGGAGGGAGCAATCAGCCCCAGCATTTT	CASSLGQGGGSNQPQHF
TRBV2	NA	NA	12	TRBJ2-5	TGTGCCAGCACAGGACAACAAGAGACCCAGTACTTC	CASTGQQETQYF
TRBV4-2	NA	NA	18	TRBJ2-6	TGTGCCAGCAGCCAAGATGTAGTCATGAACTCTGGGGCCAACGTCCTGACTTTC	CASSQDVVMNSGANVLTF
TRBV7-2	TRBD2	NA	17	TRBJ2-3	TGTGCCAGCAGCTTAGCAGGCGGGGGGAAGATGACAGATACGCAGTATTTT	CASSLAGGGKMTDTQYF
TRBV4-2	NA	NA	14	TRBJ2-5	TGTGCCAGCAGCCAAGATTATGGAGGGGAGACCCAGTACTTC	CASSQDYGGETQYF
TRBV9	NA	NA	16	TRBJ2-3	TGTGCCAGCAGCGTTTCACCAGGTTCCCACACAGATACGCAGTATTTT	CASSVSPGSHTDTQYF
TRBV10-1	NA	NA	14	TRBJ2-7	TGCGCCAGCAGTGAGGCGGGGCAGGCATGGCCGCAGTACTTC	CASSEAGQAWPQYF
TRBV28	TRBD2	NA	16	TRBJ2-5	TGTGCCAGCAGTCCACCTAGCGGGGGCCCTCAAGAGACCCAGTACTTC	CASSPPSGGPQETQYF